This record looks at one TCR beta chain sequence and its context. Trimming removed 1 base at V and 3 bases at J, with 10 bases between. Germline V lookup: CDR1 LNHDA, CDR2 SQIVND (reference sequence). The CDR3 extends over 14 amino acids. In the PCR, 60 Vbeta and 13 Jbeta primers were used. Only in-frame clones appear in the TCRdb table, and some are missing; sequencing was by immunoSEQ multiplex PCR. Altogether about 90,000 clones are present, 84% being singletons, with the ten largest covering around 2.3%. The source of the sample is a study of cytomegalovirus exposure and HLA in healthy donors. The source of this sequence is a man in his late teens or twenties in good health and CMV-seronegative. Sequenced: PBMCs. The rearrangement links TRBV19 to TRBJ2-7, with D possibly being TRBD2 (5 bases). The CDR3 DNA follows: TGTGCCAGTAGTATAGGACTATTCCTCTACGAGCAGTACTTC. Protein product: CASSIGLFLYEQYF.